This TCR beta chain was identified in a study of blood T cell repertoires in COVID-19 (TCRdb year 2020). Some background on the complete study: Samples covering the acute and convalescent phases of COVID-19 were provided by collaborators in the United States, Italy and Spain. Where HLA class I and class II types were available, the types were taken from metadata supplied by the sample provider, not from assay-based typing. A de-identified subject ID, COVID-19 status, age in years and sex were almost always included in the sample metadata. Subjects who had been exposed to COVID-19, were actively infected with it, or had recovered from it provided the deeply sampled blood TCRbeta repertoires that made up the dataset. The samples were drawn from the first 160 participants of the ongoing ImmuneRACE study and from about 1,200 subjects provided by 6 global collaborators. The material from the prospective study consisted of cDNA or gDNA derived from T cells, B-cell-depleted T cells, or PBMCs. A freely available public database, intended as a resource for researchers studying the immune response to SARS-CoV-2, is where the repertoires were released. Broad study findings and their caveats: The quantity of clinical and demographic metadata differed by source and by participant and was supplied without curation.

One collaborating source in Seattle enrolled patients during active infection and followed them longitudinally through the course of disease. Each collaborating institution followed its own protocols to collect whole blood in K2EDTA tubes. For TCRbeta analysis, collaborators shipped samples in one of three forms: frozen whole blood, isolated PBMCs, or DNA extracted from either of those sample types. Note on this clone: It has no known antigen specificity. No base qualities exist here, and no much larger clone lies one base off it.

CDR1 and CDR2 are read off the germline V gene as SGHVS and FQNEAQ. Trimming removed 0 bases from V and 5 bases from J, leaving 10 bases between the germline ends. From the cysteine up to the phenylalanine, the CDR3 has a length of 15 residues. Only the CDR3 DNA is retained, 45 bases long and in frame from the first base. The immunoSEQ Assay, a bias-controlled multiplex PCR, was used to amplify TCRbeta CDR3 regions from genomic DNA. The source study handled its data this way. The number of nucleated cells in each sample was estimated from the amplification of reference gene primers within the assay. Sequence reads were collapsed and filtered to measure the absolute abundance of every unique TCRbeta CDR3 rearrangement. For each sample, productive Simpson clonality was calculated as the square root of Simpson's diversity index over productive rearrangements. The source is immuneACCESS, and TCRdb retained only in-frame sequences with V and J called. Part of the clones is not carried over; for the studies checked, unresolved V genes explain less than half of this, and the remainder is unexplained. The V and J calls and clone size come from that table; D and trimming were worked out from the DNA. Across this sample there are roughly 260,000 clones, with around nine tenths seen only once. About 11% of the sample is taken by the ten largest.

The sample comprised peripheral blood. Recombination linked TRBV7-8 to TRBJ2-2; a weak D assignment points to TRBD2 (5 bases agree). The receptor was derived from a woman aged 25 to 45 with COVID-19, enrolled during active disease. The DNA sequence is given as TGTGCCAGCAGCTTAGCGGGAGTCAGGACCGGGGAGCTGTTTTTT. Its coded protein is CASSLAGVRTGELFF.